What follows are 8 T cell receptor beta chains derived from one specimen sequenced in a study of cytomegalovirus exposure and HLA in healthy donors. Vbeta (60) and Jbeta (13) primers were used in the PCR. Produced via immunoSEQ multiplex PCR; TCRdb's table is partial and in-frame only. The repertoire has more than 90,000 clones, around three quarters of them found once; the top ten carry roughly 2%. The material sequenced was PBMCs. The receptors stem from a man aged 35 to 55 in good health and CMV-seronegative.

This chain joins TRBV19 and TRBJ1-1, with D possibly matching TRBD1 (5 bases). The CDR3 runs 14 residues. Germline CDR1 LNHDA, CDR2 SQIVND (reference sequence). V lost 10 bases and J 4 bases, leaving 19 bases between the germline ends. In DNA, the CDR3 is TGTGCCACTCAGGGTCCGATCGGGGGCACTGAAGCTTTCTTT. It encodes CATQGPIGGTEAFF.

The V gene is TRBV7-3, the J gene TRBJ2-3; TRBD2 aligns across 7 bases. Germline V CDR1 and CDR2: SGHTA, FQGTGA. The V and J ends lost 3 bases and 5 bases, in that order; junction bases with no gene match: 8. There are 15 residues in the CDR3. CDR3 sequence: CASSFEGGGRDTQYF. The CDR3 DNA reads as TGTGCCAGCAGCTTCGAGGGCGGGGGACGAGATACGCAGTATTTT.

This clone has only one observation. The chain recombines TRBV7-2 with TRBJ2-7; a possible D gene is TRBD1 (6 bases). CDR1 and CDR2 (germline): SGHTA, FQGNSA. The length of the CDR3 is 15 residues. V lost 1 base and J lost 1, with 11 bases in between. For the CDR3, the DNA is TGTGCCAGCAGCTTAGGTGGACAGCTTTCCTACGAGCAGTACTTC. Protein sequence: CASSLGGQLSYEQYF.

The CDR3 loop reads CASSFERGGYLDTQYF. The CDR3 coding sequence is TGTGCCAGCAGCTTCGAACGGGGGGGCTACTTAGATACGCAGTATTTT. The J gene is TRBJ2-3, the V gene TRBV5-6; 8 bases align to TRBD2. CDR1 SGHDT and CDR2 YYEEEE come from the germline V gene. V shed 2 bases, J shed 5 bases, and the junction held 10 bases outside the gene matches. The CDR3 length is 16 residues.

CDR3 DNA sequence: TGTGCCAGCAGCGTAGAACAGGGTATGGGTTCACCCCTCCACTTT. Residues: CASSVEQGMGSPLHF. The rearrangement links TRBV9 to TRBJ1-6; D is perhaps TRBD1 (6 bases). Germline V gives CDR1 SGDLS, CDR2 YYNGEE. There are 15 residues in the CDR3. V was cut by 0 bases and J by 9 bases, with 13 bases left in between. Supplemented by reference TRBV9 and TRBJ1-6, the full variable domain reads DSGVTQTPKHLITATGQRVTLRCSPRSGDLSVYWYQQSLDQGLQFLIQYYNGEERAKGNILERFSAQQFPDLHSELNLSSLELGDSALYFCASSVEQGMGSPLHFGNGTRLTVT.

V and J are TRBV6-1 and TRBJ2-3, with D tentatively TRBD2 (6 bases). This CDR3 contains 17 residues. Trimming cost V 0 bases and J 1 base, with 14 bases left between them. The germline V gene encodes CDR1 MNHNS and CDR2 SASEGT. CDR3 in DNA: TGTGCCAGCAGTGAAGCGCTCTCGGGAGTTCGCACAGATACGCAGTATTTT. It encodes CASSEALSGVRTDTQYF.

Comments on this clone: Germline is not matched at one junction end, which may reflect a read error. The V and J genes are TRBV7-9 and TRBJ2-3; perhaps TRBD2 as D (5 bases). Germline CDR1 reads SEHNR; CDR2 reads FQNEAQ (reference sequence). The CDR3 consists of 12 residues. The CDR3 region is CSSSGSTDTQYF. The CDR3, as DNA: TGTTCCAGCAGCGGCAGCACAGATACGCAGTATTTT.

This clone has only a few counts. J is TRBJ1-5 and V is TRBV28; D ambiguous. This CDR3 has 14 amino acids. V lost 3 bases and J lost 0, with 6 bases in between. Germline V gene lookup returns CDR1 MDHEN and CDR2 SYDVKM. This chain's CDR3 is CASSLIYSNQPQHF. In DNA form, the CDR3 reads TGTGCCAGCAGTTTGATCTATAGCAATCAGCCCCAGCATTTT. The variable domain in full, with the rest retrieved from reference TRBV28 and TRBJ1-5, is DVKVTQSSRYLVKRTGEKVFLECVQDMDHENMFWYRQDPGLGLRLIYFSYDVKMKEKGDIPEGYSVSREKKERFSLILESASTNQTSMYLCASSLIYSNQPQHFGDGTRLSIL.